This T cell receptor beta chain was identified during a study of blood T cell repertoires in COVID-19. For the study at large: Researchers got acute and convalescent COVID-19 samples from the United States, Italy and Spain. T cells, B-cell-depleted T cells, or PBMCs supplied cDNA or gDNA.

As handled by the study authors: From reference gene primer amplification, estimates of nucleated cell counts were derived. The method was immunoSEQ multiplex PCR; TCRdb's version includes in-frame clones alone and lacks a portion of them. That table supplies the V and J calls and clone size; D and trimming were determined from the DNA. Found here are about 180,000 clones, 80% to 90% of them singletons; the top ten hold about 10%. V shed 1 base, J shed 5 bases, and the junction held 6 bases outside the gene matches. The CDR3 covers 15 residues. Germline V gene sequence: CDR1 SGHRS, CDR2 YFSETQ. The sample was peripheral blood. The TCR originated in a human donor with active or convalescent COVID-19. The donor label of this sample is uncertain. The V call is TRBV5-1, the J call TRBJ2-7; 10 bases match TRBD2. This CDR3 reads CASSLPSGGMDEQYF. In DNA, the CDR3 is TGCGCCAGCAGCTTGCCTAGCGGGGGAATGGACGAGCAGTACTTC.